Listed below are T cell receptor beta chains from one sample, sequenced in a study of beta chain features in type 1 diabetes. Sequencing was performed with immunoSEQ multiplex PCR; in TCRdb, only in-frame clones are kept and a portion is missing. The sample has fewer than 250,000 clones, more than 65% seen once. Sequencing input: naive CD4+ T cells from blood. The receptor source for this set is a young man in good health. Both conserved end residues are part of each CDR3. D genes are given only for firm matches. Not all rows give a size; the values are once, few, many and, for expanded clones, a class.

clone_size: .; j_call: TRBJ2-2; d_call: TRBD2; v_call: TRBV4-3; cdr3_aa: CASSQDKLARVTGELFF; cdr3_nt: TGCGCCAGCAGCCAAGATAAACTAGCGCGAGTCACCGGGGAGCTGTTTTTT
clone_size: .; j_call: TRBJ2-5; d_call: TRBD2; v_call: TRBV28; cdr3_aa: CASLSGSGRETQYF; cdr3_nt: TGTGCCAGCCTAAGCGGGAGCGGTCGAGAGACCCAGTACTTC
clone_size: .; j_call: TRBJ2-1; d_call: .; v_call: TRBV30; cdr3_aa: CAWAAGRFEQFF; cdr3_nt: TGTGCCTGGGCCGCGGGTCGCTTTGAGCAGTTCTTC
clone_size: .; j_call: TRBJ2-2; d_call: TRBD1; v_call: TRBV10-3; cdr3_aa: CATQGNAGELFF; cdr3_nt: TGTGCCACACAGGGGAACGCCGGGGAGCTGTTTTTT
clone_size: few; j_call: TRBJ2-7; d_call: TRBD2; v_call: TRBV7-2; cdr3_aa: CASSYLGGSSYEQYF; cdr3_nt: TGTGCCAGCAGCTACCTCGGGGGGAGCTCCTACGAGCAGTACTTC
clone_size: .; j_call: TRBJ1-1; d_call: .; v_call: TRBV30; cdr3_aa: CARGTTLNTEAFF; cdr3_nt: TGTGCCAGAGGGACAACCCTGAACACTGAAGCTTTCTTT
clone_size: once; j_call: TRBJ2-7; d_call: .; v_call: TRBV27; cdr3_aa: CASSSTPSYEQYF; cdr3_nt: TGTGCCAGCAGTTCAACCCCTTCCTACGAGCAGTACTTC
clone_size: .; j_call: TRBJ1-2; d_call: .; v_call: TRBV18; cdr3_aa: CASSPPDTAYGYTF; cdr3_nt: TGTGCCAGCTCACCACCCGACACAGCCTATGGCTACACCTTC
clone_size: .; j_call: TRBJ2-1; d_call: TRBD2; v_call: TRBV6-1; cdr3_aa: CASRATSGTHNEQFF; cdr3_nt: TGTGCCAGCAGGGCCACTAGCGGGACCCACAATGAGCAGTTCTTC
clone_size: .; j_call: TRBJ2-3; d_call: .; v_call: TRBV4-1; cdr3_aa: CASREHGGATDTQYF; cdr3_nt: TGCGCCAGCAGGGAACACGGCGGGGCCACAGATACGCAGTATTTT
clone_size: .; j_call: TRBJ2-7; d_call: .; v_call: TRBV25-1; cdr3_aa: CASSDSPTGEQYF; cdr3_nt: TGTGCCAGCAGTGACTCTCCTACCGGGGAGCAGTACTTC
clone_size: few; j_call: TRBJ2-7; d_call: .; v_call: TRBV30; cdr3_aa: CAWSVGNEQYF; cdr3_nt: TGTGCCTGGAGTGTAGGGAACGAGCAGTACTTC
clone_size: .; j_call: TRBJ1-2; d_call: TRBD1; v_call: TRBV15; cdr3_aa: CATSRDLGTGGNYGYTF; cdr3_nt: TGTGCCACCAGCAGAGATCTAGGGACAGGCGGGAACTATGGCTACACCTTC
clone_size: .; j_call: TRBJ2-1; d_call: .; v_call: TRBV28; cdr3_aa: CASTSYREGEQFF; cdr3_nt: TGTGCCAGCACCTCCTATCGGGAAGGTGAGCAGTTCTTC
clone_size: .; j_call: TRBJ2-1; d_call: TRBD2; v_call: TRBV9; cdr3_aa: CASSVSGGSSYNEQFF; cdr3_nt: TGTGCCAGCAGCGTATCCGGCGGGAGCTCCTACAATGAGCAGTTCTTC
clone_size: .; j_call: TRBJ1-1; d_call: .; v_call: TRBV30; cdr3_aa: CAWITQGKNTEAFF; cdr3_nt: TGTGCCTGGATTACGCAGGGGAAGAACACTGAAGCTTTCTTT
clone_size: .; j_call: TRBJ2-7; d_call: .; v_call: TRBV7-2; cdr3_aa: CASSPLAGEQYF; cdr3_nt: TGTGCCAGCAGTCCCTTGGCGGGAGAGCAGTACTTC
clone_size: few; j_call: TRBJ2-1; d_call: .; v_call: TRBV19; cdr3_aa: CATPRDGAYNEQFF; cdr3_nt: TGTGCCACCCCCCGGGACGGGGCGTACAATGAGCAGTTCTTC
clone_size: few; j_call: TRBJ2-5; d_call: .; v_call: TRBV30; cdr3_aa: CAWSVGLRETQYF; cdr3_nt: TGTGCCTGGAGTGTAGGGCTACGAGAGACCCAGTACTTC
clone_size: .; j_call: TRBJ2-3; d_call: TRBD2; v_call: TRBV6-5; cdr3_aa: CASTRLALPTDTQYF; cdr3_nt: TGTGCCAGCACTCGACTAGCGTTGCCAACAGATACGCAGTATTTT
clone_size: .; j_call: TRBJ1-1; d_call: TRBD1; v_call: TRBV29-1; cdr3_aa: CSVQGGNTEAFF; cdr3_nt: TGCAGCGTTCAGGGGGGGAACACTGAAGCTTTCTTT
clone_size: few; j_call: TRBJ2-7; d_call: TRBD1; v_call: TRBV23-1; cdr3_aa: CASSQPTGTDEQYF; cdr3_nt: TGCGCCAGCAGTCAACCGACAGGGACCGACGAGCAGTACTTC
clone_size: .; j_call: TRBJ2-4; d_call: .; v_call: TRBV29-1; cdr3_aa: CSVVLARGGNIQYF; cdr3_nt: TGCAGCGTTGTCCTAGCGAGAGGGGGAAACATTCAGTACTTC
clone_size: .; j_call: TRBJ2-7; d_call: TRBD2; v_call: TRBV2; cdr3_aa: CASSLAGFGDEQYF; cdr3_nt: TGTGCCAGCAGCTTAGCGGGATTTGGCGACGAGCAGTACTTC
clone_size: .; j_call: TRBJ2-6; d_call: .; v_call: TRBV30; cdr3_aa: CACTGANVLTF; cdr3_nt: TGTGCCTGTACTGGGGCCAACGTCCTGACTTTC
clone_size: few; j_call: TRBJ2-4; d_call: .; v_call: TRBV25-1; cdr3_aa: CASSEEGKAKNIQYF; cdr3_nt: TGTGCCAGCAGTGAGGAGGGAAAGGCCAAAAACATTCAGTACTTC
clone_size: .; j_call: TRBJ1-1; d_call: .; v_call: TRBV25-1; cdr3_aa: CASSEYGIVNTEAFF; cdr3_nt: TGTGCCAGCAGTGAATATGGTATAGTGAACACTGAAGCTTTCTTT
clone_size: .; j_call: TRBJ2-5; d_call: .; v_call: TRBV4-3; cdr3_aa: CASSQDRGETQYF; cdr3_nt: TGCGCCAGCAGCCAAGATCGCGGAGAGACCCAGTACTTC
clone_size: .; j_call: TRBJ2-7; d_call: .; v_call: TRBV7-9; cdr3_aa: CASSLLTEYEQYF; cdr3_nt: TGTGCCAGCAGCCTACTAACAGAGTACGAGCAGTACTTC
clone_size: few; j_call: TRBJ2-7; d_call: .; v_call: TRBV29-1; cdr3_aa: CSVRRRDTYEQYF; cdr3_nt: TGCAGCGTACGACGCCGGGACACCTACGAGCAGTACTTC
clone_size: .; j_call: TRBJ1-2; d_call: .; v_call: TRBV4-3; cdr3_aa: CASSQGGHTWTDFRDYTF; cdr3_nt: TGCGCCAGCAGCCAAGGTGGACACACATGGACTGATTTTCGTGACTACACCTTC
clone_size: .; j_call: TRBJ2-7; d_call: TRBD1; v_call: TRBV29-1; cdr3_aa: CSVHIRGRNYEQYF; cdr3_nt: TGCAGCGTCCATATCAGGGGGCGAAACTACGAGCAGTACTTC
clone_size: few; j_call: TRBJ2-5; d_call: TRBD1; v_call: TRBV6-5; cdr3_aa: CASRRGGRETQYF; cdr3_nt: TGTGCCAGCAGAAGAGGGGGCCGGGAGACCCAGTACTTC
clone_size: .; j_call: TRBJ2-1; d_call: TRBD2; v_call: TRBV2; cdr3_aa: CASSVLAGRDSYNEQFF; cdr3_nt: TGTGCCAGCAGTGTATTAGCGGGGAGGGACTCCTACAATGAGCAGTTCTTC
clone_size: .; j_call: TRBJ2-3; d_call: TRBD2; v_call: TRBV9; cdr3_aa: CASSVGAGSTDTQYF; cdr3_nt: TGTGCCAGCAGCGTAGGAGCGGGAAGCACAGATACGCAGTATTTT
clone_size: .; j_call: TRBJ1-6; d_call: .; v_call: TRBV7-9; cdr3_aa: CASSLASGTNSPLHF; cdr3_nt: TGTGCCAGCAGCTTAGCTTCGGGGACAAATTCACCCCTCCACTTT
clone_size: .; j_call: TRBJ2-1; d_call: .; v_call: TRBV6-1; cdr3_aa: CASSEQYYNEQFF; cdr3_nt: TGTGCCAGCAGTGAACAGTACTACAATGAGCAGTTCTTC
clone_size: .; j_call: TRBJ2-1; d_call: TRBD2; v_call: TRBV30; cdr3_aa: CAWRSGGSYNEQFF; cdr3_nt: TGTGCCTGGAGATCTGGCGGGAGCTACAATGAGCAGTTCTTC
clone_size: .; j_call: TRBJ1-2; d_call: .; v_call: TRBV25-1; cdr3_aa: CASSESGYGYTF; cdr3_nt: TGTGCCAGCAGTGAATCCGGCTATGGCTACACCTTC
clone_size: once; j_call: TRBJ2-1; d_call: .; v_call: TRBV29-1; cdr3_aa: CSVSNNEQFF; cdr3_nt: TGCAGCGTGTCCAACAATGAGCAGTTCTTC
clone_size: .; j_call: TRBJ2-7; d_call: .; v_call: TRBV25-1; cdr3_aa: CASRDRTGEQYF; cdr3_nt: TGTGCCAGCAGGGACAGAACCGGCGAGCAGTACTTC
clone_size: .; j_call: TRBJ2-7; d_call: .; v_call: TRBV7-9; cdr3_aa: CASSLVGGTSREQYF; cdr3_nt: TGTGCCAGCAGCTTAGTTGGGGGGACCTCAAGGGAGCAGTACTTC
clone_size: .; j_call: TRBJ2-4; d_call: TRBD1; v_call: TRBV5-6; cdr3_aa: CASSMMDRLKNIQYF; cdr3_nt: TGTGCCAGCAGCATGATGGACAGGCTGAAAAACATTCAGTACTTC
clone_size: .; j_call: TRBJ1-1; d_call: .; v_call: TRBV30; cdr3_aa: CAWSSQGDTEAFF; cdr3_nt: TGTGCCTGGAGTAGTCAAGGAGACACTGAAGCTTTCTTT
clone_size: .; j_call: TRBJ1-1; d_call: .; v_call: TRBV30; cdr3_aa: CAWSVGATEAFF; cdr3_nt: TGTGCCTGGAGTGTAGGGGCGACTGAAGCTTTCTTT
clone_size: .; j_call: TRBJ2-7; d_call: .; v_call: TRBV7-8; cdr3_aa: CASSPTQDYEQYF; cdr3_nt: TGTGCCAGCAGCCCGACGCAAGACTACGAGCAGTACTTC
clone_size: few; j_call: TRBJ2-5; d_call: .; v_call: TRBV20-1; cdr3_aa: CSATIGETQYF; cdr3_nt: TGCAGTGCCACGATTGGGGAGACCCAGTACTTC
clone_size: .; j_call: TRBJ2-7; d_call: .; v_call: TRBV29-1; cdr3_aa: CSAQVGEQYF; cdr3_nt: TGCAGCGCCCAGGTGGGCGAGCAGTACTTC
clone_size: .; j_call: TRBJ2-7; d_call: .; v_call: TRBV6-1; cdr3_aa: CASSEAVYRARDEQYF; cdr3_nt: TGTGCCAGCAGTGAAGCCGTGTACAGGGCGAGAGACGAGCAGTACTTC
clone_size: .; j_call: TRBJ2-5; d_call: .; v_call: TRBV2; cdr3_aa: CASSVGETQYF; cdr3_nt: TGTGCCAGCAGTGTAGGAGAGACCCAGTACTTC